A selection of T cell receptor beta chains follows, all from one sample in a study of cytomegalovirus exposure and HLA in healthy donors. The table came from immunoSEQ multiplex PCR; TCRdb's copy has only in-frame clones and leaves some out. The sample comprises approximately 160,000 clones, 60% to 80% of which are singletons, and less than 15% rests with the top ten. Sample: PBMCs. These receptors were collected from a woman aged 45-59 years in good health and CMV-seropositive. Each CDR3 is given without its conserved first and last residue.

>TRBJ2-3|TRBV30
AWSVTSGGTDTQY
>TRBJ1-1|TRBV6-6
ASTLDRDTEAF
>TRBJ2-7|TRBV6-6
ASREIGTGDSYEQY
>TRBJ2-1|TRBV11-1
ASSFGTPPGEQF
>TRBJ1-1|TRBV4-1
ASSQDGGARGEAF
>TRBJ1-1|TRBV7-9
ASRGSRVSMDTEAF
>TRBJ1-1|TRBV30
AWIPRAGGGKAF
>TRBJ1-1|TRBV28
ASALSGGLNTEAF
>TRBJ2-7|TRBV7-9
ASSLARRQGTKLSYEQY
>TRBJ1-1|TRBV19
ASLSSPNTEAF
>TRBJ2-7|TRBV6-4
ASSVEQGTSYEQY
>TRBJ2-2|TRBV5-1
ASTVQGRTGELF
>TRBJ2-4|TRBV11-3
ASSLVRGNPPQAKNIQY
>TRBJ1-1|TRBV7-6
ASSLQGPRPAF
>TRBJ2-5|TRBV2
ASSDRRGGGETQY
>TRBJ2-2|TRBV18
ASSPPIGTGNTGELF
>TRBJ2-5|TRBV7-6
ASSPGETQY
>TRBJ2-7|TRBV11-2
ASSSRTSGGSYEQY
>TRBJ2-3|TRBV18
ASSPQGVTDTQY
>TRBJ2-2|TRBV2
ASSKTSSGELF
>TRBJ1-1|TRBV25-1
ASSGWTVNTEAF
>TRBJ2-1|TRBV9
ANSFTSGGGGEQF
>TRBJ1-6|TRBV27
ASSPGTGGVKVGSPLH
>TRBJ2-1|TRBV5-1
ASSLEQGVSYNEQF
>TRBJ1-3|TRBV5-1
ASSSEADSGNTIY
>TRBJ2-1|TRBV11-2
ASSYTAGLYNEQF
>TRBJ1-6|TRBV19
ASRNYGGDSPLH
>TRBJ1-1|TRBV6-1
ASSDLRGNGEAF
>TRBJ2-1|TRBV6-6
ASSYPASGPYNEQF
>TRBJ1-6|TRBV5-4
ASSLTGERYNSPLH
>TRBJ1-6|TRBV7-8
ASSLGQGANSPLH
>TRBJ1-2|TRBV4-1
ASSQVGEAGYGYT
>TRBJ2-3|TRBV5-4
ATLLAGGGRATDTQY
>TRBJ2-7|TRBV14
ASSQVVRQY
>TRBJ2-2|TRBV10-3
AIRGQGTTGELF
>TRBJ2-1|TRBV9
ASSVGGGYYNEQF
>TRBJ1-2|TRBV27
ASSSLGEGYYGYT
>TRBJ2-3|TRBV7-9
ASRGGTSGLADTQY
>TRBJ1-2|TRBV7-9
ASSLSWEHGGYT
>TRBJ2-5|TRBV6-1
ASRGGGRETQY
>TRBJ2-5|TRBV10-2
ASNRGGEETQY
>TRBJ2-5|TRBV30
AWSPGMQETQY
>.|TRBV7-7
ASSLRQAYYEQY
>TRBJ2-2|TRBV7-3
ASSLNHRETTGELF
>TRBJ1-5|TRBV27
ASSLTDRGQPQH
>TRBJ2-1|TRBV4-2
ASRLAGGSSYNEQF
>TRBJ1-1|TRBV5-8
ASSYGTRTFMNTEAF
>TRBJ2-3|TRBV2
ASHPGTTSTDTQY
>TRBJ2-1|TRBV7-6
ASSLTGGALAYNEQF
>TRBJ1-2|TRBV6-5
ASSYIGGRAGYT
>TRBJ2-5|TRBV7-3
ASSRAGTSGRETQY
>TRBJ2-2|TRBV7-9
ASTPGQGAGELF
>TRBJ2-6|TRBV18
ASSPFGTGALGANVLT